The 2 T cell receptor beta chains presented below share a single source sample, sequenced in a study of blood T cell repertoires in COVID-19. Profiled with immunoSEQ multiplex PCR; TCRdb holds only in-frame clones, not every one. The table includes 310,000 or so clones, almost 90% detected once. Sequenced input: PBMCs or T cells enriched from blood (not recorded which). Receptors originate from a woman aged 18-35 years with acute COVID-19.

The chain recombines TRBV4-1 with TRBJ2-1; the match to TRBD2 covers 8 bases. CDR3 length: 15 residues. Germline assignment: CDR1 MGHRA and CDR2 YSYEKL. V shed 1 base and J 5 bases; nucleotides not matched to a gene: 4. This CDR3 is CASSQGSGIHNEQFF. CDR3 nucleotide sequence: TGCGCCAGCAGCCAAGGTAGCGGGATTCACAATGAGCAGTTCTTC.

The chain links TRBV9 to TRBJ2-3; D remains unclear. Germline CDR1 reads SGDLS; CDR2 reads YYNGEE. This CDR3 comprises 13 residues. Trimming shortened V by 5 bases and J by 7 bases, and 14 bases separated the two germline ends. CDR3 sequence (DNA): TGTGCCAGCAGGCGAGTGGGCAGTTATACGCAGTATTTT. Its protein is CASRRVGSYTQYF.